The 6 T cell receptor beta chains below come from one sample, sequenced in a study of blood T cells in healthy people across ages. Next came a second PCR, run for about 6 to 12 cycles, which used a sample-barcoded 5' primer along with a J-beta primer mix. TCRdb re-called the 5' RACE reads with MiXCR, one entry per CDR3 protein. The sample lists fewer than 1,200,000 distinct CDR3 sequences, roughly a quarter occurring once. The same data also contributed to another study, on T cells of mothers and their children.

The sample was blood. These TCRs come from a girl aged 2-10 years in good health.

This chain joins TRBV28 and TRBJ1-1; D ambiguous. The CDR3 has 12 amino acids. Looked up from germline, CDR1 is MDHEN and CDR2 is SYDVKM. V was cut by 3 bases and J by 6 bases, with 8 bases left in between. As DNA, the CDR3 is TGTGCCAGCAGTTTCCTATCCTCTGAAGCTTTCTTT. Its translation is CASSFLSSEAFF.

This clonotype has only a few counts. This chain uses TRBV7-9 with TRBJ2-1, with D unclear. In germline, CDR1 is SEHNR, CDR2 FQNEAQ (reference sequence). The CDR3 consists of 16 residues. The V end lost 5 bases, the J end lost 2 bases, and 16 bases lay between the germline ends. CDR3 residues: CASSRDVTGPYNEQFF. The CDR3, as DNA: TGTGCCAGCAGCCGAGATGTCACTGGACCCTACAATGAGCAGTTCTTC. The full variable domain, its missing parts supplied by reference TRBV7-9 and TRBJ2-1, is DTGVSQNPRHKITKRGQNVTFRCDPISEHNRLYWYRQTLGQGPEFLTYFQNEAQLEKSRLLSDRFSAERPKGSFSTLEIQRTEQGDSAMYLCASSRDVTGPYNEQFFGPGTRLTVL.

This clonotype was counted a few times. This chain links TRBV29-1 with TRBJ2-3, with TRBD2 as a possible D gene (6 bases). Germline V lookup: CDR1 SQVTM, CDR2 ANQGSEA. Trimming cost V 0 bases and J 0 bases, with 19 bases left between them. The length of the CDR3 is 18 residues. CDR3 nucleotide sequence: TGCAGCGTTGAAGACCCCCTCTCGGCGGGGATTAGCACAGATACGCAGTATTTT. Amino acids: CSVEDPLSAGISTDTQYF.

V gene TRBV2 combines with J gene TRBJ1-4; no clear D. CDR3 length equals 14 residues. CDR1 and CDR2 from the germline V gene are SNHLY and FYNNEI. Trimming took 8 bases from V and 0 from J, leaving 10 bases between them. The CDR3 coding sequence is TGTGCCAGCGTGGCAGGAGCAACTAATGAAAAACTGTTTTTT. This sequence encodes CASVAGATNEKLFF.

This clonotype was detected a few times. The V gene is TRBV29-1, the J gene TRBJ2-2, with 10 bases matching TRBD2. CDR3 length: 19 amino acids. Trimming at V came to 2 bases and at J to 0 bases, leaving 12 bases not matched to a gene. CDR1 and CDR2 (germline): SQVTM, ANQGSEA. The CDR3 DNA sequence: TGCAGCGTTGAATGGGTGGCTAGCGGGGGAAGTTCGAACACCGGGGAGCTGTTTTTT. Translating it yields CSVEWVASGGSSNTGELFF.

Written as DNA, the CDR3 is TGCAGCGTTGAGGTGTGGATTCAGAGGGGGCGATACGAGACCCAGTACTTC. Translation: CSVEVWIQRGRYETQYF. The chain links TRBV29-1 to TRBJ2-5; 7 nucleotides line up with TRBD1. V dropped 3 bases and J dropped 5; count of bases not matched to a gene: 18. CDR1 SQVTM and CDR2 ANQGSEA come from the germline V gene. This CDR3 region has 17 residues.